This TCR beta chain was found in a study of CD8 T cells in Susac syndrome (dated by TCRdb to about 2019). About the investigation overall: Of the Susac syndrome patients who were sequenced, six had clinically active disease and roughly eight were in clinical remission. At blood withdrawal, Susac syndrome patients were either therapy-naive, taking corticosteroids (in some cases with IVIg as well), or taking IVIg alone. Repertoire sequencing was used to test whether CD8+ T cell activation and differentiation in Susac syndrome was antigen driven. The paper as a whole reports these results and caveats: The TCR sequencing and HLA analysis was acknowledged to have included a relatively small number of individuals. The CD4+ T cell repertoire of patients with Susac syndrome showed no detectable clonal expansion.

Concerning this clonotype: Its binding antigen is unknown. No per-base quality is available; no much larger clone lies one base away.

The CDR3 measures 15 amino acids from cysteine to phenylalanine. Of the read, only the CDR3 DNA is kept; its 45 bases are in frame from base 1. CDR1 and CDR2 are drawn from the germline V gene (reference sequence): DFQATT, SNEGSKA. Clipping removes 4 bases from V and 2 bases from J, with 9 as the unmatched junction base count. RNA was extracted using the RNeasy kit, and roughly 0.5 to 1 ug of the RNA was reverse transcribed with random hexamers. The immunoSEQ multiplex PCR assay, which covers 54 Vbeta and 13 Jbeta segments, was used to amplify TCR beta CDR3 regions. PCR amplification bias was corrected by using a synthetic template baseline for primer optimization and computational correction. In the paper's pipeline: Reads were assigned to V, D and J genes according to IMGT and analyzed in immunoSEQ Analyzer, with only productive sequences retained. Clonality was computed as one minus Shannon entropy normalized by log2 of the number of productive unique sequences. For each patient and control, public and private clones were evaluated within the 100 most prevalent clones. Clones were defined as Susac-specific if absent from the healthy and MS cohorts, from approximately 1,100 published viral clones and from other ImmuneACCESS disease sequences. TCRdb's own reprocessing of the public reads used fastp at Q25 and MiXCR and kept productive beta chains. Rows with a matching CDR3 protein are joined into one entry that keeps the most common DNA and genes. TCRdb, rather than the study authors, made the V and J calls. This sample is represented by 180,000 or so distinct CDR3 sequences; around 94% of them were singletons. 0.09% to 0.1% of the sample belongs to the ten largest clones.

Peripheral blood CD8+ and CD4+ T cells from healthy donors, Susac syndrome patients and multiple sclerosis patients were profiled using high-throughput TCR beta sequencing. The Susac syndrome patients fulfilled recently defined diagnostic criteria for either definite or probable disease. Bulk CD8+ and CD4+ T cells were purified by magnetic negative isolation, while CD8+ TEMRA cells were enriched using FACS. Blood was drawn into EDTA tubes, processed within 24 hours, and PBMCs were isolated by density gradient centrifugation. PBMCs intended for TCR sequencing were cryopreserved in liquid nitrogen and thawed later in a water bath at 37 degrees C. Purity of sorted or isolated CD4+, CD8+ and CD8+ TEMRA cells was at least 90%.

This TCR was recovered from a human donor with Susac syndrome. The chain is assembled from TRBV20-1 and TRBJ2-5; 8 bases in the middle match TRBD2. The specimen was CD4+ T cells from PBMCs. CDR3 protein: CSAIVSGAYQETQYF. The sequenced DNA: TGCAGTGCTATTGTTAGCGGGGCGTATCAAGAGACCCAGTACTTC.